A selection of T cell receptor beta chains follows, all from one sample in a study of blood T cell repertoires in COVID-19. The data were produced by immunoSEQ multiplex PCR, yet TCRdb's version contains in-frame clones alone and is incomplete. The table lists approximately 58,000 clones, approximately 90% of them singletons. Specimen: peripheral blood. The origin of the receptors is a woman older than 75 with active COVID-19. Both conserved end residues are part of each CDR3. The order of the fields is D gene, J gene, V gene, clone size, CDR3 protein, CDR3 DNA. A D gene is named only where the DNA matches it firmly. Where a row states a size, it is once, few, many or the class of an expanded clone; other rows omit it.

D gene: -; J gene: TRBJ2-5; V gene: TRBV2; clone size: -; CDR3 protein: CASSDSNQETQYF; CDR3 DNA: TGTGCCAGCAGTGACAGTAACCAAGAGACCCAGTACTTC
D gene: -; J gene: TRBJ2-3; V gene: TRBV28; clone size: -; CDR3 protein: CASSLWGGRGGLTDTQYF; CDR3 DNA: TGTGCCAGCAGTTTATGGGGGGGGCGCGGGGGACTCACAGATACGCAGTATTTT
D gene: -; J gene: TRBJ2-7; V gene: TRBV9; clone size: -; CDR3 protein: CASSVGTMGADEQYF; CDR3 DNA: TGTGCCAGCAGCGTAGGGACAATGGGTGCTGACGAGCAGTACTTC
D gene: -; J gene: TRBJ1-5; V gene: TRBV6-5; clone size: -; CDR3 protein: CASRGTLNQPQHF; CDR3 DNA: TGTGCCAGCAGAGGGACACTCAATCAGCCCCAGCATTTT
D gene: -; J gene: TRBJ1-2; V gene: TRBV24-1; clone size: -; CDR3 protein: CATTREGHNYGYTF; CDR3 DNA: TGTGCCACCACCCGAGAGGGACACAACTATGGCTACACCTTC
D gene: -; J gene: TRBJ2-5; V gene: TRBV3-1/TRBV3-2; clone size: -; CDR3 protein: CASSQDRGIQETQYF; CDR3 DNA: TGTGCCAGCAGCCAAGACCGCGGGATTCAAGAGACCCAGTACTTC
D gene: TRBD2; J gene: TRBJ2-3; V gene: TRBV3-1/TRBV3-2; clone size: -; CDR3 protein: CASSRLAGRGTDTQYF; CDR3 DNA: TGTGCCAGCAGCCGACTAGCGGGGAGGGGCACAGATACGCAGTATTTT
D gene: TRBD1; J gene: TRBJ2-1; V gene: TRBV27; clone size: -; CDR3 protein: CASSGAGGYNEQFF; CDR3 DNA: TGTGCCAGCAGCGGTGCAGGGGGTTACAATGAGCAGTTCTTC
D gene: -; J gene: TRBJ2-7; V gene: TRBV30; clone size: -; CDR3 protein: CAWSGEVFSSYEQYF; CDR3 DNA: TGTGCCTGGAGTGGGGAGGTCTTTTCCTCCTACGAGCAGTACTTC
D gene: TRBD1; J gene: TRBJ1-1; V gene: TRBV14; clone size: -; CDR3 protein: CASSANRGLNTEAFF; CDR3 DNA: TGTGCCAGCAGCGCTAACAGGGGATTAAACACTGAAGCTTTCTTT
D gene: TRBD1; J gene: TRBJ2-1; V gene: TRBV7-6; clone size: -; CDR3 protein: CASTPFGGQGANEQFF; CDR3 DNA: TGTGCCAGCACCCCATTCGGCGGACAGGGGGCTAATGAGCAGTTCTTC
D gene: -; J gene: TRBJ2-3; V gene: TRBV6-6; clone size: once; CDR3 protein: CASSYAPRERDTQYF; CDR3 DNA: TGTGCCAGCAGTTACGCCCCCCGGGAGAGAGATACGCAGTATTTT
D gene: -; J gene: TRBJ1-4; V gene: TRBV3-1/TRBV3-2; clone size: once; CDR3 protein: CASSQGRGSEKLFF; CDR3 DNA: TGTGCCAGCAGCCAAGGAAGAGGTTCTGAAAAACTGTTTTTT
D gene: -; J gene: TRBJ2-7; V gene: TRBV21-1; clone size: few; CDR3 protein: CASSQGTGSSYEQYF; CDR3 DNA: TGTGCCAGCAGCCAAGGGACAGGCTCGAGCTACGAGCAGTACTTC
D gene: -; J gene: TRBJ1-2; V gene: TRBV6-5; clone size: -; CDR3 protein: CASSKGSDYGYTF; CDR3 DNA: TGTGCCAGCAGCAAGGGGTCGGACTATGGCTACACCTTC
D gene: TRBD2; J gene: TRBJ2-3; V gene: TRBV5-1; clone size: -; CDR3 protein: CASSLGLAGGTDTQYF; CDR3 DNA: TGCGCCAGCAGCTTGGGCCTAGCGGGAGGCACAGATACGCAGTATTTT
D gene: TRBD1; J gene: TRBJ1-1; V gene: TRBV4-1; clone size: once; CDR3 protein: CASSQDRWEQGGTEAFF; CDR3 DNA: TGCGCCAGCAGCCAAGATCGGTGGGAACAGGGGGGCACTGAAGCTTTCTTT
D gene: -; J gene: TRBJ1-2; V gene: TRBV3-1/TRBV3-2; clone size: once; CDR3 protein: CASSQVIQRAGFNGYTF; CDR3 DNA: TGTGCCAGCAGCCAAGTAATCCAACGAGCGGGGTTCAATGGCTACACCTTC
D gene: TRBD1; J gene: TRBJ1-1; V gene: TRBV5-1; clone size: -; CDR3 protein: CASSLSGQGTFDLNTEAFF; CDR3 DNA: TGCGCCAGCAGCTTGTCGGGACAGGGGACGTTCGACTTGAACACTGAAGCTTTCTTT
D gene: TRBD1; J gene: TRBJ1-6; V gene: TRBV6-6; clone size: -; CDR3 protein: CASSLTGDNSPLHF; CDR3 DNA: TGTGCCAGCAGTCTCACAGGGGACAATTCACCCCTCCACTTT
D gene: TRBD1; J gene: TRBJ1-1; V gene: TRBV6-5; clone size: -; CDR3 protein: CASGDRLLTEAFF; CDR3 DNA: TGTGCCAGCGGGGACAGGCTGTTAACTGAAGCTTTCTTT